This TCR beta chain was obtained from a study of blood T cell repertoires in COVID-19. CDR3 length: 16 residues. Trimming left V 4 bases short and J 2 bases short, with 17 bases between. CDR1 is LGHDT and CDR2 is YNNKEL in the germline V gene (reference sequence). Methods used by the authors: Reference gene primer amplification yielded estimated nucleated cell counts. Sequencing was performed with immunoSEQ multiplex PCR; in TCRdb, only in-frame clones are kept and a portion is missing. V, J and clone size are those of that table, while D and trimming were read from the DNA. Found here are 150,000 or so clones, about 79% of them singletons; the top ten hold about 29%.

The clonotype comes from an older woman with acute or convalescent COVID-19. The sequencing input was peripheral blood. V gene TRBV3-1 (or the pseudogene TRBV3-2) combines with J gene TRBJ2-5; D may be TRBD2 (6 bases). The CDR3 nucleotides are TGTGCCAGCAGCCCCGGGACTCCAATAGGGCAAGAGACCCAGTACTTC. This encodes CASSPGTPIGQETQYF.